This T cell receptor (beta chain) is from a study of beta chain features in type 1 diabetes. About the study: Summed over all samples, the examined sorted cells came to 95 million to 130 million.

Germline CDR1 MNHEY, CDR2 SMNVEV (reference sequence). This CDR3 region has 16 residues. V was shortened by 3 bases and J by 0 bases, with 9 bases between the two germline ends. A note on this clone: What it binds is not known.

Researchers reported sorting CD4+ naive, central memory, regulatory and stem cell-like memory cells via CD45RO/CCR7/CD25/CD127/CD95/CD27. Study-level findings and limits: The similarity of naive, central memory and Treg TCRB repertoires appeared greater among patients than among healthy donors. Type 1 diabetes patients had moderately but significantly shorter TCRB CDR3s in all four CD4+ subsets.

Sequencing targeted expressed TCRB transcripts, as all isolated RNA had been reverse transcribed. There were approximately 3.5 million reads on average in the naive, central memory and regulatory T cell samples. Libraries were prepared by immunoSEQ multiplex PCR; TCRdb keeps only in-frame clonotypes and omits some of them. The repertoire has some 45,000 clones, around 70% of them found once; the top ten carry less than 2.5%. The receptor's source is a woman aged 18-29 years with type 1 diabetes. The chain has TRBV27 and TRBJ2-6, with D possibly matching TRBD1 (5 bases). The source material was Tregs from blood. The CDR3 reads CASSFRVPSGANVLTF. The CDR3 region has the DNA TGTGCCAGCAGTTTCAGGGTCCCCTCTGGGGCCAACGTCCTGACTTTC.